This TCR beta chain was documented in a study of CD8 T cells in Susac syndrome. RNA amounts of about 0.45 to 1 ug underwent reverse transcription with random hexamers. Each CDR3 protein gets one entry after TCRdb re-called the immunoSEQ multiplex PCR reads with MiXCR. Found here are approximately 150,000 distinct CDR3 sequences, more than 90% of them singletons; the top ten hold 0.075% to 0.09%. Negative isolation was used for CD8+ and CD4+ T cells, and FACS enrichment was applied to TEMRA cells. This CDR3 is 15 amino acids long. J gave up 8 bases and V 4 bases, and 7 bases lay outside the gene matches. Germline V gives CDR1 SGHDT, CDR2 YYEEEE.

The TCR was taken from a human donor with Susac syndrome. The specimen sequenced was CD4+ T cells from PBMCs. The chain combines TRBV5-6 with TRBJ2-1, with 12 nucleotides matching TRBD2. As DNA, the CDR3 is TGTGCCAGCAGCGGCGGACTAGCGGGAATCGATGAGCAGTTCTTC. Translated, it gives CASSGGLAGIDEQFF.